Presented here are 13 T cell receptor beta chains from one specimen sequenced in a study of cytomegalovirus exposure and HLA in healthy donors. The PCR contained 60 Vbeta and 13 Jbeta primers. Data came from immunoSEQ multiplex PCR; TCRdb stores just in-frame clones and leaves some out. Among around 190,000 clones listed, around 77% were seen once. What was sequenced was PBMCs. The receptor source for this set is a man between 60 and 75 years old in good health and CMV-seronegative.

Comment on this clone: The germline gene is not matched at one end of the junction; a read error may be the cause. V and J are TRBV6-1 and TRBJ1-5; tentative D call: TRBD1 (6 bases). This CDR3 is 15 amino acids long. Germline CDR1 MNHNS, CDR2 SASEGT. The CDR3 sequence: CASREGGLSNQPQHF. The CDR3 DNA is TGTGCCAGCAGAGAAGGGGGGCTTAGCAATCAGCCCCAGCATTTT.

The chain joins TRBV4-1 to TRBJ2-1, with 11 bases that match TRBD2. Germline V gene data show CDR1 as MGHRA and CDR2 as YSYEKL. The ends lost 4 bases at V and 8 bases at J; junction bases unmatched: 10. CDR3 length: 16 amino acids. The CDR3 is CASSPRLAGIFYEQFF. Written as DNA, the CDR3 is TGCGCCAGCAGCCCACGACTAGCGGGGATATTTTATGAGCAGTTCTTC.

The V gene is TRBV6-6, the J gene TRBJ2-3; 9 bases agree with TRBD2. Per the germline V gene, CDR1 is MNHNY and CDR2 is SVGAGI (reference sequence). The V and J ends lost 6 bases and 5 bases, in that order; junction bases with no gene match: 9. CDR3 length: 15 amino acids. The CDR3, as DNA: TGTGCCAGCAGAAAAAGCGGGGGGCCGAGAGATACGCAGTATTTT. Translated, it gives CASRKSGGPRDTQYF.

The chain uses TRBV7-2 and TRBJ2-2, with D possibly being TRBD1 (5 bases). Trimming pared 6 bases from V and 6 bases from J, leaving 17 bases between. The CDR3 is 15 amino acids. Germline CDR1 and CDR2: SGHTA and FQGNSA. The CDR3 DNA is TGTGCCAGCAGTAACTCAGGGTGGTTGGCCGGGGAGCTGTTTTTT. Amino acids: CASSNSGWLAGELFF.

Comments on this clone: One end of the junction does not line up with germline, which may come from a read error. The gene calls are TRBV6-5 and TRBJ1-2; D is ambiguous. Germline V gives CDR1 MNHEY, CDR2 SVGAGI. The CDR3 is 14 residues long. CDR3 in DNA: TGTGCCAGCAGAAATCATGCGCAAAGACATGGCTACCCCTTC. This encodes CASRNHAQRHGYPF.

The chain recombines TRBV19 with TRBJ1-1, with TRBD1 matching over 8 bases. The CDR3 is 16 residues long. Germline V gene sequence: CDR1 LNHDA, CDR2 SQIVND (reference sequence). The V gene end was trimmed by 1 base and the J gene end by 1 base; junction bases not matched to a gene: 5. The CDR3 DNA follows: TGTGCCAGTAGTATAGCGGTGGGGACAGGGAACACTGAAGCTTTCTTT. Translated, it gives CASSIAVGTGNTEAFF.

This chain joins TRBV29-1 and TRBJ2-1, with no clear D. The CDR3 extends over 11 amino acids. V gave up 4 bases and J gave up 6 bases, with 7 bases separating them. Germline V gives CDR1 SQVTM, CDR2 ANQGSEA. The CDR3 reads CSVGPGNEQFF. The CDR3 region has the DNA TGCAGCGTTGGACCAGGCAATGAGCAGTTCTTC.

The chain joins TRBV19 to TRBJ2-3; no definite D call. This CDR3 contains 15 residues. Germline V gene lookup returns CDR1 LNHDA and CDR2 SQIVND (reference sequence). V was shortened by 5 bases and J by 2 bases, with 14 bases between the two germline ends. CDR3 amino acids: CASSVQASPTDTQYF. The CDR3 DNA reads as TGTGCCAGTAGTGTCCAAGCCTCCCCCACAGATACGCAGTATTTT.

The chain is built from TRBV11-2 and TRBJ2-3, with D possibly being TRBD2 (5 bases). The CDR3 runs 15 residues. Germline V gene data show CDR1 as SGHAT and CDR2 as FQNNGV. Trimming took 0 bases from V and 6 from J, leaving 13 bases between them. The CDR3 sequence: CASSLDSGRRDTQYF. CDR3 nucleotide sequence: TGTGCCAGCAGCTTAGATTCGGGTCGGAGGGATACGCAGTATTTT.

This CDR3 reads CASTLPGYNSPLHF. The DNA of the CDR3 is TGTGCCAGTACCCTTCCGGGATACAATTCACCCCTCCACTTT. The chain links TRBV6-1 to TRBJ1-6; D is undetermined. The CDR3 totals 14 residues. CDR1 and CDR2 from the germline V gene are MNHNS and SASEGT. Trimming removed 9 bases from V and 7 bases from J, with 16 bases in between.

The chain links TRBV2 to TRBJ2-2; 8 bases agree with TRBD1. V was clipped by 4 bases and J by 6 bases; unmatched bases: 4. Germline CDR1 reads SNHLY; CDR2 reads FYNNEI. The CDR3 is 14 residues long. For the CDR3, the DNA is TGTGCCAGCAGTGCGGACAGGGCCGCCGGGGAGCTGTTTTTT. Amino acids: CASSADRAAGELFF. The whole variable domain, remainder taken from reference TRBV2 and TRBJ2-2, is EPEVTQTPSHQVTQMGQEVILRCVPISNHLYFYWYRQILGQKVEFLVSFYNNEISEKSEIFDDQFSVERPDGSNFTLKIRSTKLEDSAMYFCASSADRAAGELFFGEGSRLTVL.

This rearrangement joins TRBV5-1 to TRBJ2-1; no reliable D call. CDR1 and CDR2 (germline): SGHRS, YFSETQ. This CDR3 is built from 12 residues. V was cut by 4 bases and J by 2 bases, with 4 bases left in between. CDR3 in amino acids: CASSDTYNEQFF. In nucleotides, the CDR3 is TGCGCCAGCAGCGACACCTACAATGAGCAGTTCTTC.

V is TRBV7-9 and J is TRBJ2-1; D might be TRBD1 (5 bases). The CDR3 totals 15 residues. The V gene lost 6 bases and the J gene lost 10 bases, with 22 bases spanning the gap. Germline V CDR1 and CDR2: SEHNR, FQNEAQ (reference sequence). The CDR3 sequence is CASSFQGDVLREQFF. The CDR3 nucleotides are TGTGCCAGCAGTTTTCAAGGGGATGTATTGCGAGAGCAGTTCTTC.